This T cell receptor beta chain emerged from a study of T-cell reconstitution after alpha-beta-depleted transplantation in children. Study findings and constraints: Surviving thymic progenitors and recipient T cells were the source of high TCRbeta diversity at day 60 in some patients. T cells produced anew were the main source of T-cell counts and diversity one year after transplant. Reportedly, only several hundred clones from non-depleted graft cells drove alpha-beta T-cell counts at about two months.

During its preparation, the TCRbeta library received unique molecular identifiers. One entry per CDR3 protein results from TCRdb running MiXCR on the PCR reads. This table holds a few hundred thousand distinct CDR3 sequences, roughly a quarter found once. V was clipped by 4 bases and J by 1 base, with 7 bases between them. CDR3 length equals 13 residues. Worth noting for this clonotype: Its antigen is still unknown.

This receptor was identified in a boy under two years old with Wiskott-Aldrich syndrome, due to receive a stem cell transplant. V gene TRBV12-3 or TRBV12-4 combines with J gene TRBJ2-5; a weak D match, TRBD2 (5 bases). Here the sequenced sample was PBMCs, taken before TCRalphabeta/CD19-depleted stem cell transplant. The DNA for the CDR3 is TGTGCCAGCAGTTCGAGGGTCCAAGAGACCCAGTACTTC. It yields the protein CASSSRVQETQYF.